The rows below give T cell receptor beta chains drawn from one sample of a study of CD8 T cells in ankylosing spondylitis. TCRdb re-called the 5' RACE reads with MiXCR, one entry per CDR3 protein. The profile shows 390,000 or so distinct CDR3 sequences, around 24% of them singletons. Sequenced input: blood, either unsorted or a sorted T cell fraction (not recorded which). All receptors come from a male donor with ankylosing spondylitis. CDR3s include the opening cysteine and the closing phenylalanine or tryptophan. The order of the fields is D gene, J gene, V gene, clone size, CDR3 protein, CDR3 DNA. D genes are given only for firm matches. Size values are once, few and many counts, or a class for expanded clones, and some rows have none.

>TRBD1|TRBJ1-6|TRBV20-1|NA
CSAGQGSTYNSPLHF
TGCAGTGCTGGACAGGGGTCGACCTATAATTCACCCCTCCACTTT
>TRBD2|TRBJ2-1|TRBV2|few
CASRPGTSGSNEQFF
TGTGCCAGCCGACCCGGGACTAGCGGAAGCAATGAGCAGTTCTTC
>NA|TRBJ1-3|TRBV20-1|few
CSARDAGNSGNTIYF
TGCAGTGCTAGAGATGCGGGGAACTCTGGAAACACCATATATTTT
>NA|TRBJ2-2|TRBV9|NA
CASSVYTGELFF
TGTGCCAGCAGCGTATACACCGGGGAGCTGTTTTTT
>NA|TRBJ1-2|TRBV6-2/TRBV6-3|few
CASINGGFSPNYGYTF
TGTGCCAGCATCAACGGAGGGTTCAGTCCTAACTATGGCTACACCTTC
>TRBD2|TRBJ2-1|TRBV11-2|NA
CASSLVLAGALRSYNEQFF
TGTGCCAGCAGCTTGGTACTAGCGGGCGCCCTGCGCTCCTACAATGAGCAGTTCTTC
>TRBD2|TRBJ2-2|TRBV4-3|few
CASSHATSGSTGELFF
TGCGCCAGCAGCCATGCAACTAGCGGGAGCACCGGGGAGCTGTTTTTT
>NA|TRBJ2-1|TRBV28|NA
CASSLKGPSYNEQFF
TGTGCCAGCAGTTTAAAAGGACCCTCCTACAATGAGCAGTTCTTC
>NA|TRBJ2-7|TRBV20-1|NA
CSAYVGSEQYF
TGCAGTGCGTACGTGGGGTCCGAGCAGTACTTC
>NA|TRBJ2-3|TRBV28|few
CASSLYGALDTQYF
TGTGCCAGCAGTTTATACGGTGCCCTAGATACGCAGTATTTT
>TRBD1|TRBJ1-5|TRBV10-3|NA
CAISERGQGAQPQHF
TGTGCCATCAGTGAGCGGGGACAGGGGGCTCAGCCCCAGCATTTT
>TRBD2|TRBJ2-7|TRBV28|few
CASSRTVGLATEQYF
TGTGCCAGCAGTCGTACGGTAGGACTAGCGACCGAGCAGTACTTC
>NA|TRBJ2-1|TRBV5-1|few
CASSRGAGVSYNEQFF
TGCGCCAGCAGCCGGGGGGCGGGAGTATCCTACAATGAGCAGTTCTTC
>NA|TRBJ2-3|TRBV6-1|NA
CASKEDRAGLDTQYF
TGTGCCAGCAAAGAAGATCGGGCGGGTCTAGATACGCAGTATTTT
>TRBD1|TRBJ2-3|TRBV2|NA
CASRPGTGGPDTQYF
TGTGCCAGCAGACCCGGGACAGGGGGCCCAGATACGCAGTATTTT
>TRBD2|TRBJ2-1|TRBV7-9|NA
CASSGGLAGDHEQFF
TGTGCCAGCAGCGGGGGACTAGCGGGAGACCATGAGCAGTTCTTC
>TRBD2|TRBJ2-7|TRBV12-3/TRBV12-4|NA
CASSGLAGQSYEQYF
TGTGCCAGCAGTGGACTAGCGGGACAGAGTTACGAGCAGTACTTC
>TRBD1|TRBJ1-1|TRBV5-1|NA
CASSRTGSAEAFF
TGCGCCAGCAGCCGGACAGGGTCGGCTGAAGCTTTCTTT
>NA|TRBJ2-2|TRBV4-1|few
CASSQRRDHTGELFF
TGCGCCAGCAGCCAAAGACGGGACCATACCGGGGAGCTGTTTTTT
>NA|TRBJ2-2|TRBV29-1|few
CSVGQRTGELFF
TGCAGCGTTGGCCAGAGAACCGGGGAGCTGTTTTTT
>NA|TRBJ2-1|TRBV25-1|few
CASSDGRGWNEQFF
TGTGCCAGCAGTGATGGAAGGGGTTGGAATGAGCAGTTCTTC
>NA|TRBJ2-1|TRBV20-1|NA
CSARQGRHNEQFF
TGCAGTGCTAGACAGGGGAGACACAATGAGCAGTTCTTC
>NA|TRBJ1-1|TRBV2|NA
CASSGLWPEAFF
TGTGCCAGCTCAGGGTTGTGGCCTGAAGCTTTCTTT
>TRBD2|TRBJ2-1|TRBV29-1|few
CSVEEHGTSGNEQFF
TGCAGCGTTGAAGAACACGGGACTAGCGGGAATGAGCAGTTCTTC
>TRBD2|TRBJ2-7|TRBV3-1|NA
CASSQDLAGLREQYF
TGTGCCAGCAGCCAAGACCTAGCGGGTTTACGAGAGCAGTACTTC
>TRBD2|TRBJ2-3|TRBV5-1|NA
CASSFSGRADTQYF
TGCGCCAGCAGCTTTAGCGGGAGGGCTGATACGCAGTATTTT
>NA|TRBJ2-7|TRBV4-1|NA
CASSQRLAPSYEQYF
TGCGCCAGCAGCCAACGGCTAGCGCCTTCCTACGAGCAGTACTTC
>NA|TRBJ2-4|TRBV5-1|many
CASSLALLKGDIQYF
TGCGCCAGCAGCTTGGCACTCCTCAAGGGAGACATTCAGTACTTC
>NA|TRBJ1-2|TRBV18|NA
CASSPIDARGYTF
TGTGCCAGCTCACCTATTGACGCGCGCGGCTACACCTTC
>TRBD2|TRBJ2-1|TRBV4-3|NA
CASSQVGLAGGGYNEQFF
TGCGCCAGCAGCCAAGTTGGACTAGCGGGAGGAGGGTACAATGAGCAGTTCTTC
>NA|TRBJ2-5|TRBV10-3|NA
CATKGGPETQYF
TGTGCCACCAAAGGAGGGCCGGAGACCCAGTACTTC
>NA|TRBJ2-7|TRBV20-1|few
CSARSPRSRSYEQYF
TGCAGTGCTAGATCTCCCCGTTCCCGTTCCTACGAGCAGTACTTC
>TRBD2|TRBJ2-7|TRBV7-9|few
CASSLALGLAGEREQYF
TGTGCCAGCAGCTTAGCTCTGGGACTAGCGGGAGAACGAGAGCAGTACTTC
>TRBD1|TRBJ2-5|TRBV20-1|few
CSAPPGQGHQETQYF
TGCAGTGCTCCCCCGGGACAGGGGCACCAAGAGACCCAGTACTTC
>NA|TRBJ2-7|TRBV20-1|NA
CSANRALYYEQYF
TGCAGTGCTAACCGGGCCCTATACTACGAGCAGTACTTC
>NA|TRBJ2-7|TRBV5-1|few
CASSPGRDYEQYF
TGCGCCAGCAGCCCCGGACGCGACTACGAGCAGTACTTC
>NA|TRBJ2-1|TRBV9|NA
CASSFHQDSAEQFF
TGTGCCAGCAGCTTCCACCAAGACAGCGCTGAGCAGTTCTTC
>NA|TRBJ2-3|TRBV24-1|NA
CATSHGGSSTDTQYF
TGTGCCACCAGCCATGGAGGATCTAGCACAGATACGCAGTATTTT
>TRBD1|TRBJ2-1|TRBV11-2|NA
CASSFTGQGMGAEQFF
TGTGCCAGCAGCTTTACGGGACAGGGCATGGGGGCTGAGCAGTTCTTC
>NA|TRBJ2-1|TRBV20-1|NA
CSASFNNDEQFF
TGCAGTGCTAGTTTCAACAACGATGAGCAGTTCTTC
>NA|TRBJ2-2|TRBV29-1|NA
CSVEGVGATTGELFF
TGCAGCGTTGAAGGTGTGGGGGCGACCACCGGGGAGCTGTTTTTT
>NA|TRBJ2-1|TRBV5-1|few
CASSLGGGRSYNEQFF
TGCGCCAGCAGCTTGGGGGGCGGAAGATCCTACAATGAGCAGTTCTTC
>NA|TRBJ2-5|TRBV6-2/TRBV6-3|few
CASSYSGEETQYF
TGTGCCAGCAGTTATTCGGGGGAGGAGACCCAGTACTTC
>TRBD2|TRBJ2-7|TRBV2|few
CASTKEGLTSGKSSYEQYF
TGTGCCAGCACCAAAGAGGGTTTGACTAGCGGGAAGAGCTCCTACGAGCAGTACTTC
>TRBD2|TRBJ2-7|TRBV11-2|NA
CASSLGTSGRTISYEQYF
TGTGCCAGCAGCTTAGGGACTAGCGGGAGGACAATCTCCTACGAGCAGTACTTC